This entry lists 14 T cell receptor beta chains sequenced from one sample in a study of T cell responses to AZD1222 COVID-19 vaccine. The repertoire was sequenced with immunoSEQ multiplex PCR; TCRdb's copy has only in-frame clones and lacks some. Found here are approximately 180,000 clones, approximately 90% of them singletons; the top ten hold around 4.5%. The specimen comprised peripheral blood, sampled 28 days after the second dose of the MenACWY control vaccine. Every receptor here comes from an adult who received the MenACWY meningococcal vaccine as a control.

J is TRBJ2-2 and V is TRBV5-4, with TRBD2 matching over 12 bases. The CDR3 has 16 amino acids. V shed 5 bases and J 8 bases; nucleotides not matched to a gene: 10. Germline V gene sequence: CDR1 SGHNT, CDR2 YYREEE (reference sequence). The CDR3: CASRSLTSGRSGELFF. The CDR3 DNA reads TGTGCCAGCAGATCTTTGACTAGCGGGAGATCTGGGGAGCTGTTTTTT.

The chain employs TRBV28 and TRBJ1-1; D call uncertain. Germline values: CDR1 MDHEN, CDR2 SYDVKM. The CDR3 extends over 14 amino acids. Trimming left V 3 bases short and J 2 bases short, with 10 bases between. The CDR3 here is CASSLNSYNTEAFF. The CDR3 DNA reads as TGTGCCAGCAGTTTGAACAGTTACAACACTGAAGCTTTCTTT.

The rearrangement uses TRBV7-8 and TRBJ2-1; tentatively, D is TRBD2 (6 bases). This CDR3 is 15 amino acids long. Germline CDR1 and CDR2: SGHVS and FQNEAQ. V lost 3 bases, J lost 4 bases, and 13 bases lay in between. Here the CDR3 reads CASSFEGLEYNEQFF. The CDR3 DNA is TGTGCCAGCAGCTTCGAGGGACTGGAATACAATGAGCAGTTCTTC. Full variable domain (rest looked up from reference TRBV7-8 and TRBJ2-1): GAGVSQSPRYKVAKRGQDVALRCDPISGHVSLFWYQQALGQGPEFLTYFQNEAQLDKSGLPSDRFFAERPEGSVSTLKIQRTQQEDSAVYLCASSFEGLEYNEQFFGPGTRLTVL.

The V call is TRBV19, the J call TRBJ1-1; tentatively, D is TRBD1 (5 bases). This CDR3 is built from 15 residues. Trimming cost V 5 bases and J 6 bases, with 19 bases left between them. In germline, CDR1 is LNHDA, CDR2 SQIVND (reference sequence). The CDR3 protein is CASSRGGIPDAEAFF. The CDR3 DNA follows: TGTGCCAGTAGTCGGGGGGGGATACCCGATGCTGAAGCTTTCTTT. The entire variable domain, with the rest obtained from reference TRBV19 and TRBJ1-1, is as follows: DGGITQSPKYLFRKEGQNVTLSCEQNLNHDAMYWYRQDPGQGLRLIYYSQIVNDFQKGDIAEGYSVSREKKESFPLTVTSAQKNPTAFYLCASSRGGIPDAEAFFGQGTRLTVV.

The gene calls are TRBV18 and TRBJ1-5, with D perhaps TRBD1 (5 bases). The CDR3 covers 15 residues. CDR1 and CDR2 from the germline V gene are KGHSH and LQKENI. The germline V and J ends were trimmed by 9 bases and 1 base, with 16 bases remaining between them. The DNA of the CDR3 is TGTGCCAGTACACCAGCAGGGTTGAGCAATCAGCCCCAGCATTTT. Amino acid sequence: CASTPAGLSNQPQHF. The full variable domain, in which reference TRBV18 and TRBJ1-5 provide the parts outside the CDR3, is NAGVMQNPRHLVRRRGQEARLRCSPMKGHSHVYWYRQLPEEGLKFMVYLQKENIIDESGMPKERFSAEFPKEGPSILRIQQVVRGDSAAYFCASTPAGLSNQPQHFGDGTRLSIL.

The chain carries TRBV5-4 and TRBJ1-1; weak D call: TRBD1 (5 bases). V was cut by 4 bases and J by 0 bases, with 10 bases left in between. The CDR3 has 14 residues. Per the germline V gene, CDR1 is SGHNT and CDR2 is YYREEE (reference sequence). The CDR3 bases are TGTGCCAGCAGCGACAGAACAGTGAACACTGAAGCTTTCTTT. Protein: CASSDRTVNTEAFF.

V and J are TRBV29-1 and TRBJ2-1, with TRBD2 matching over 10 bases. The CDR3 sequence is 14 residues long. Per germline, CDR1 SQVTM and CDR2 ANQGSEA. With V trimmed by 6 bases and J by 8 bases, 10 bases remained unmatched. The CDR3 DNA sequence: TGCAGCGTCTCGGGGGTAGCGGGAGGCGATGAGCAGTTCTTC. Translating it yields CSVSGVAGGDEQFF.

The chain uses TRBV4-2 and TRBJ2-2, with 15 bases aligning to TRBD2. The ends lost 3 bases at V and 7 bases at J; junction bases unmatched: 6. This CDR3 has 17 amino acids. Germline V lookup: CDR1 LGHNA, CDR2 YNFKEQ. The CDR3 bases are TGTGCCAGCAGCCATGAGCCGGGACTAGCGGGGGGCGGGGAGCTGTTTTTT. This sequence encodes CASSHEPGLAGGGELFF.

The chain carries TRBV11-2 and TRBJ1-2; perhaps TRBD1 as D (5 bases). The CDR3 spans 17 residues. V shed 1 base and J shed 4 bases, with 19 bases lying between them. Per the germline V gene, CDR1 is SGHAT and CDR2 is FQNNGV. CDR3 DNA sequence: TGTGCCAGCAGCTTAGGTTTATGGGGGGTTGGGGCCTATGGCTACACCTTC. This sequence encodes CASSLGLWGVGAYGYTF.

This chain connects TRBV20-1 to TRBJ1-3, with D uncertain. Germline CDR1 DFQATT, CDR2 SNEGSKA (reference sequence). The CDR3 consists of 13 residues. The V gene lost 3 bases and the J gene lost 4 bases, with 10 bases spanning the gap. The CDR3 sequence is CSASVPGGNTIYF. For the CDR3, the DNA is TGCAGTGCTAGTGTTCCGGGAGGAAACACCATATATTTT.

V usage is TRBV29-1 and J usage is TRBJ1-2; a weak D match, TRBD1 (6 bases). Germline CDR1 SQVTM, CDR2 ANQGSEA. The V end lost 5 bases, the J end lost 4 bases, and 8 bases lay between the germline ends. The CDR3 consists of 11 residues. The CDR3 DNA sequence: TGCAGCGTTTCGACAGGCTATGGCTACACCTTC. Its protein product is CSVSTGYGYTF.

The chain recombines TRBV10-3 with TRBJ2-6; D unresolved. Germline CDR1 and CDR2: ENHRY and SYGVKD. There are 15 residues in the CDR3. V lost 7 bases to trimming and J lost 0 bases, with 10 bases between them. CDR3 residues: CAITPVASGANVLTF. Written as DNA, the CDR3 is TGTGCCATCACCCCCGTAGCCTCTGGGGCCAACGTCCTGACTTTC.

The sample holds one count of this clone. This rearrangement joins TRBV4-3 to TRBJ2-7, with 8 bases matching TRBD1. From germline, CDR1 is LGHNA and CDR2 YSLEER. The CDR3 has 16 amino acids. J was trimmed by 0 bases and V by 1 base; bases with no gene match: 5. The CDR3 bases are TGCGCCAGCAGCCAAGGGCAGGGGGCAAACTCCTACGAGCAGTACTTC. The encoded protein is CASSQGQGANSYEQYF.

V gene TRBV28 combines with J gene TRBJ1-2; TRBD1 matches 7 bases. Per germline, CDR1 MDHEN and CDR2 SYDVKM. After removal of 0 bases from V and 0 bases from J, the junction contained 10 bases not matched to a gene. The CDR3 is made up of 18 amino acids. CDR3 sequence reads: CASSLWRQGEGTNYGYTF. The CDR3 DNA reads TGTGCCAGCAGTTTATGGAGACAGGGAGAAGGGACTAACTATGGCTACACCTTC.